What follows describes a single T cell receptor beta chain. In the original processing: The assay estimated nucleated cells by amplifying reference gene primers. Profiled with immunoSEQ multiplex PCR; TCRdb holds only in-frame clones, not every one. V, J and clone size are those of that table, while D and trimming were read from the DNA. The table records almost 250,000 clones, approximately 86% of them present only once. The source of the sample is a study of blood T cell repertoires in COVID-19. The CDR3 has 15 amino acids. Germline values: CDR1 LNHNV, CDR2 YYDKDF (reference sequence). V shed 1 base and J 2 bases; nucleotides not matched to a gene: 4.

The specimen sequenced was PBMCs or T cells enriched from blood (not recorded which). The receptor's source is a woman aged 45-65 years who had recovered from COVID-19. The chain is built from TRBV15 and TRBJ2-5; 7 bases align to TRBD1. The CDR3 DNA is TGTGCCACCAGCAGAGGGGGGACAGTACAAGAGACCCAGTACTTC. This sequence encodes CATSRGGTVQETQYF.